One and the same sample provided the 16 T cell receptor beta chains below, sequenced in a study of Ad26.COV2.S vaccination and SARS-CoV-2 variants. Sample treatment: 15 to 20 received Ad26.COV2.S at low or high dose, single or two shots; several received placebo; per-sample allocation not given. Each sample was drawn 63 days after the first injection (of vaccine or placebo). The table came from immunoSEQ multiplex PCR; TCRdb's copy has only in-frame clones and leaves some out. The sample consists of about 320,000 clones, 85% of them appearing once. The sample in question was peripheral blood, obtained in a trial of Ad26.COV2.S vaccine versus placebo. The receptors shown here come from a person aged 18 to 59 who received the Ad26.COV2.S COVID-19 vaccine or a placebo.

This clone appeared once. This CDR3 reads CASSYSTRSDTQYF. CDR3 nucleotides: TGTGCCAGCAGCTACTCAACTCGTTCAGATACGCAGTATTTT. V is TRBV5-6 and J is TRBJ2-3; D is unclear. The germline gives CDR1 SGHDT, CDR2 YYEEEE. V shed 3 bases and J shed 4 bases, with 12 bases lying between them. The CDR3 runs 14 residues.

The chain has TRBV2 and TRBJ2-7; TRBD1 matches 7 bases. V shed 5 bases, J shed 6 bases, and the junction held 13 bases outside the gene matches. Germline CDR1 reads SNHLY; CDR2 reads FYNNEI. The CDR3 totals 15 residues. This chain's CDR3 is CASSPTRTGAGEQYF. The DNA of the CDR3 is TGTGCCAGCAGTCCGACACGAACAGGGGCGGGCGAGCAGTACTTC.

This clone was detected ten times or more. The chain is built from TRBV15 and TRBJ1-2; D not resolved. Germline lookup yields CDR1 LNHNV and CDR2 YYDKDF (reference sequence). V lost 0 bases and J lost 0, with 14 bases in between. CDR3 length: 17 residues. The CDR3 region is CATSREKAVIANYGYTF. Written as DNA, the CDR3 is TGTGCCACCAGCAGAGAGAAGGCAGTAATAGCTAACTATGGCTACACCTTC.

J is TRBJ1-3 and V is TRBV4-1; unclear D gene. The CDR3 totals 8 residues. The germline V gene encodes CDR1 MGHRA and CDR2 YSYEKL. The CDR3 here is CGGNTIYF. The CDR3 DNA reads TGCGGTGGAAACACCATATATTTT.

V gene TRBV3-1 (or the pseudogene TRBV3-2) combines with J gene TRBJ2-1; D is ambiguous. There are 16 residues in the CDR3. Per germline, CDR1 LGHDT and CDR2 YNNKEL (reference sequence). V was trimmed by 1 base and J by 6 bases, leaving 16 bases between them. The CDR3 loop reads CASSQVRQSGPNEQFF. The CDR3 DNA reads as TGTGCCAGCAGCCAAGTGAGACAAAGTGGGCCCAATGAGCAGTTCTTC.

The rearrangement uses TRBV18 and TRBJ2-1, with a tentative D call TRBD2 (6 bases). V lost 3 bases and J lost 8, with 11 bases in between. CDR1 is KGHSH and CDR2 is LQKENI in the germline V gene. The CDR3 has 13 residues. CDR3: CASSPGTLDEQFF. The CDR3 nucleotides are TGTGCCAGCTCACCCGGGACTCTCGATGAGCAGTTCTTC.

The chain couples TRBV19 to TRBJ2-2, with 7 bases lining up with TRBD2. The germline V gene has CDR1 LNHDA and CDR2 SQIVND (reference sequence). J lost 4 bases, V lost 5 bases, and 7 bases had no gene match. The length of the CDR3 is 15 residues. Here the CDR3 reads CASSFSPGGTGELFF. CDR3 bases: TGTGCCAGTAGTTTCTCGCCGGGAGGCACCGGGGAGCTGTTTTTT.

In DNA form, the CDR3 reads TGCGCCAGCAGCCCCGAAGCGGCAGCGAGCTCCTACGAGCAGTACTTC. Protein sequence: CASSPEAAASSYEQYF. The J gene is TRBJ2-7, the V gene TRBV5-1, with a weak D call TRBD2 (5 bases). V lost 4 bases and J lost 0, with 17 bases in between. Germline-derived CDR1 and CDR2 are SGHRS and YFSETQ. This CDR3 comprises 16 residues.

V is TRBV11-1 and J is TRBJ1-2; tentatively, D is TRBD1 (5 bases). Trimming cost V 5 bases and J 0 bases, with 10 bases left between them. The CDR3 contains 14 residues. Per the germline V gene, CDR1 is SGHAT and CDR2 is FQDESV (reference sequence). The CDR3 DNA reads as TGTGCCAGCAGCCCGCAGGGAGCTAACTATGGCTACACCTTC. Its translation: CASSPQGANYGYTF.

V gene TRBV11-3 combines with J gene TRBJ1-3, with TRBD1 matching 7 bases. Germline-derived CDR1 and CDR2 are SGHNT and YENEEA. CDR3 length equals 13 residues. The J segment lost 3 bases and the V segment lost 5 bases, leaving 1 base of the junction unmatched. Here the CDR3 reads CASSTGVGNTIYF. In DNA form, the CDR3 reads TGTGCCAGCAGCACAGGGGTTGGAAACACCATATATTTT.

The J gene is TRBJ1-1, the V gene TRBV12-5; 8 nucleotides agree with TRBD1. With 5 bases clipped from V and 8 bases from J, the junction kept 4 bases outside the gene matches. The CDR3 is made up of 12 amino acids. Germline loops: CDR1 LGHNT, CDR2 FRNRAP. CDR3 residues: CASGQGQGEAFF. CDR3 DNA sequence: TGTGCTAGTGGTCAAGGACAGGGCGAAGCTTTCTTT.

In its sample, this clone was seen once. This chain connects TRBV10-2 to TRBJ2-1; D is unresolved. Trimming removed 3 bases at V and 14 bases at J, with 11 bases between. Germline CDR1 WSHSY, CDR2 SAAADI. The CDR3 covers 11 residues. In DNA form, the CDR3 reads TGCGCCAGCAGTGACAGCCGCTGGGAGTTCTTC. The encoded protein is CASSDSRWEFF.

The chain recombines TRBV14 with TRBJ1-1, with D uncertain. The V gene's germline CDR1 is SGHDN and CDR2 FVKESK. This CDR3 region has 14 residues. V was pared by 3 bases and J by 0 bases, with 8 bases between. The CDR3 sequence: CASSQHWMNTEAFF. The CDR3 DNA reads as TGTGCCAGCAGCCAGCATTGGATGAACACTGAAGCTTTCTTT.

V gene TRBV30 combines with J gene TRBJ1-1, with D uncertain. The CDR3 totals 13 residues. V was trimmed by 5 bases and J by 10 bases, leaving 20 bases between them. The germline gives CDR1 GTSNPN, CDR2 SVGIG (reference sequence). The CDR3 bases are TGTGCCTGGGGGATTATAGGGAGTATTGGAGCTTTCTTT. Translated: CAWGIIGSIGAFF. Full variable domain (remainder filled in from reference TRBV30 and TRBJ1-1): SQTIHQWPATLVQPVGSPLSLECTVEGTSNPNLYWYRQAAGRGLQLLFYSVGIGQISSEVPQNLSASRPQDRQFILSSKKLLLSDSGFYLCAWGIIGSIGAFFGQGTRLTVV.

V usage is TRBV5-6 and J usage is TRBJ2-1, with 11 bases lining up with TRBD2. V was clipped by 4 bases and J by 8 bases; unmatched bases: 14. The germline CDR1 and CDR2 sequences are SGHDT and YYEEEE. This CDR3 comprises 17 residues. The CDR3 DNA reads as TGTGCCAGCAGCCCAACCCTGACTAGCGGGACCTGGGATGAGCAGTTCTTC. Translated: CASSPTLTSGTWDEQFF.

The rearrangement uses TRBV10-3 and TRBJ1-1, with TRBD1 matching 12 bases. This CDR3 spans 16 amino acids. V lost 4 bases and J lost 3; bases outside the gene matches: 6. Germline V lookup: CDR1 ENHRY, CDR2 SYGVKD. The CDR3 nucleotides are TGTGCCATCAGTGGGGGGACAGGGGGCCAGGACACTGAAGCTTTCTTT. This sequence encodes CAISGGTGGQDTEAFF.